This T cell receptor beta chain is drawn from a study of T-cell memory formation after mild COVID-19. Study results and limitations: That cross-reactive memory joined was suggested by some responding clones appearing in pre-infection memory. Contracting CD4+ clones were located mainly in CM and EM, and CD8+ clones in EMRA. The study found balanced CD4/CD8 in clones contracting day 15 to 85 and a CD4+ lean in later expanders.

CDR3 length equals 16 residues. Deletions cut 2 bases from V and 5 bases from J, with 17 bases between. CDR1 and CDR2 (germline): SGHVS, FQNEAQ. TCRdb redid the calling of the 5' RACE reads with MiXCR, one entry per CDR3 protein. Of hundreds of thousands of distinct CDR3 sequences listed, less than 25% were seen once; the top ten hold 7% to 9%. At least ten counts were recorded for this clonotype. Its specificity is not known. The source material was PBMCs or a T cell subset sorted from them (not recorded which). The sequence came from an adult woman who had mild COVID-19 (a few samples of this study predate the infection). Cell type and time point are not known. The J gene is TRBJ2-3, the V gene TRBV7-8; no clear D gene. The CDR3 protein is CASSLIRRQGLDTQYF. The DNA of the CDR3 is TGTGCCAGCAGCTTAATTCGGCGTCAAGGGTTAGATACGCAGTATTTT.